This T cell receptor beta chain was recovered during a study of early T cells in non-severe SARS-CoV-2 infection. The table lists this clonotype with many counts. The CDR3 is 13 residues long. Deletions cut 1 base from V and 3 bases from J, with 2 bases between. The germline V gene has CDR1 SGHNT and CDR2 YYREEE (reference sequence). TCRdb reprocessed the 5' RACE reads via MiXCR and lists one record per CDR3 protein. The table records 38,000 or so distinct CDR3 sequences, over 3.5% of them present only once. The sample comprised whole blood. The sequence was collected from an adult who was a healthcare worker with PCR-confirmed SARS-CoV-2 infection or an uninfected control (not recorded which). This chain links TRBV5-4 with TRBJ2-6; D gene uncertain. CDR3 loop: CASSLFGANVLTF. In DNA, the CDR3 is TGTGCCAGCAGCTTGTTTGGGGCCAACGTCCTGACTTTC.